The entry that follows covers one T cell receptor (beta chain) sequence. The clone's antigen remains unknown. No per-base quality is available; no much larger clone lies one base away. This specimen comes from a study of blood T cell repertoires in COVID-19 (TCRdb year 2020). With regard to the full study: Samples covering the acute and convalescent phases of COVID-19 were provided by collaborators in the United States, Italy and Spain. Samples came from the ongoing ImmuneRACE study (first 160 participants) plus 1,254 subjects from 6 global collaborators. Subjects who had been exposed to COVID-19, were actively infected with it, or had recovered from it provided the deeply sampled blood TCRbeta repertoires that made up the dataset. The prospective study material was composed of cDNA or gDNA derived from T cells, B-cell-depleted T cells, or PBMCs. HLA class I and class II types, where available, came from metadata supplied by the sample provider rather than from assay-based typing. A freely available public database, intended as a resource for researchers studying the immune response to SARS-CoV-2, is where the repertoires were released. A de-identified subject ID, COVID-19 status, age in years and sex were almost always included in the sample metadata.

In Seattle, one collaborating source enrolled patients while the infection was active and tracked those patients longitudinally over the course of disease. Each collaborating institution followed its own protocols to collect whole blood in K2EDTA tubes. For TCRbeta analysis, collaborators shipped samples as frozen whole blood, isolated PBMCs, or DNA extracted from either of those sample types. Broad study findings and their caveats: How much clinical and demographic metadata was included differed by source and by participant, and the metadata was provided uncurated.

Between the V and J ends, shortened by 4 bases and 6 bases respectively, the junction contains 4 bases. From cysteine to phenylalanine, the CDR3 is 11 amino acids long. The kept DNA is CDR3 alone, 33 bases in frame from the first base. CDR1 and CDR2 are read off the germline V gene (reference sequence) as LNHDA and SQIVND. The immunoSEQ Assay, a bias-controlled multiplex PCR, was used to amplify TCRbeta CDR3 regions from genomic DNA. The published analysis was carried out like this. The number of nucleated cells in each sample was estimated from the amplification of reference gene primers within the assay. To quantify the absolute abundance of each unique TCRbeta CDR3 rearrangement, sequence reads were collapsed and filtered. For each sample, productive Simpson clonality was calculated as the square root of Simpson's diversity index over productive rearrangements. In TCRdb, the immuneACCESS table is reduced to in-frame sequences with V and J assigned. These tables do not hold every clone; where another copy was compared, an unresolved V gene accounts for under half, and the others remain unexplained. Clonal size and the V and J genes are those of that table, whereas D and trimming came from the DNA. Within this sample are around 93,000 clones, with about 90% of them counted one time only. The ten largest clones take up 5.5% to 8% of the sample.

Recombination linked TRBV19 to TRBJ2-4; no confident D gene assignment can be made. Sequenced: peripheral blood. The TCR originated in a man between 18 and 29 years old with COVID-19, enrolled during active disease. The nucleotides are TGTGCCAGTAGTAGAGGAAACATTCAGTACTTC. Protein translation: CASSRGNIQYF.